This entry lists 25 T cell receptor beta chains sequenced from one sample in a study of cytomegalovirus exposure and HLA in healthy donors. Both 60 Vbeta primers and 13 Jbeta primers went into the PCR. The table came from immunoSEQ multiplex PCR; TCRdb's copy has only in-frame clones and leaves some out. This sample has approximately 120,000 clones, with 75% to 85% found just once. The source material was PBMCs. The receptors shown here come from a man between 25 and 39 years old in good health and CMV-seropositive.

Only one count was recorded for this clone. This sequence joins TRBV27 and TRBJ1-5; D may be TRBD1 (5 bases). V gave up 4 bases and J gave up 6 bases, with 19 bases separating them. The germline gives CDR1 MNHEY, CDR2 SMNVEV (reference sequence). The CDR3 is 16 amino acids. The CDR3 reads CASSSTVKGSGQPQHF. CDR3 coding DNA: TGTGCCAGCAGTTCAACAGTAAAGGGGTCAGGTCAGCCCCAGCATTTT.

The chain links TRBV9 to TRBJ2-2, with D possibly TRBD2 on 6 matching bases. Deletions cut 1 base from V and 1 base from J, with 11 bases between. CDR3 length: 16 residues. Germline V gives CDR1 SGDLS, CDR2 YYNGEE. CDR3 sequence: CASSVLSGENTGELFF. The CDR3 coding sequence is TGTGCCAGCAGCGTACTCTCGGGGGAGAACACCGGGGAGCTGTTTTTT.

The CDR3 here is CASSPRGEKLFF. The CDR3 bases are TGTGCCAGCAGTCCCAGGGGGGAAAAACTGTTTTTT. J is TRBJ1-4 and V is TRBV28, with 7 bases lining up with TRBD1. V trimming: 5 bases; J trimming: 8 bases; junction bases outside the gene matches: 2. The CDR3 covers 12 residues. CDR1 is MDHEN, CDR2 SYDVKM, per germline.

This rearrangement joins TRBV9 to TRBJ1-2, with 7 bases matching TRBD1. This CDR3 is built from 14 residues. Germline CDR1 and CDR2: SGDLS and YYNGEE. J gave up 3 bases and V 7 bases, and 9 bases lay outside the gene matches. The CDR3 protein is CASRGGAYDYGYTF. The CDR3 nucleotides read TGTGCCAGCCGAGGGGGCGCTTATGACTATGGCTACACCTTC.

As for this clone: Other DNA variants within this sample encode the same CDR3. This chain joins TRBV18 and TRBJ2-3, with 10 bases lining up with TRBD1. This CDR3 is 13 amino acids long. Germline assignment: CDR1 KGHSH and CDR2 LQKENI. Losses at the gene ends were 6 bases for V and 6 bases for J; bases not matched to a gene: 3. CDR3 residues: CASSRQGADTQYF. The DNA of the CDR3 is TGTGCCAGCTCTCGACAGGGGGCGGATACGCAGTATTTT.

The rearrangement links TRBV27 to TRBJ2-7; TRBD2 might be the D (6 bases). From germline, CDR1 is MNHEY and CDR2 SMNVEV (reference sequence). The CDR3 covers 13 residues. V was clipped by 4 bases and J by 7 bases, with 14 bases between them. DNA of the CDR3: TGTGCCAGCAGTTCGTGGGAGGACCGGGAGCAGTACTTC. Its translation: CASSSWEDREQYF.

A single count supports this clone. V and J are TRBV30 and TRBJ2-3, with a weak D call TRBD1 (5 bases). Germline CDR1 is GTSNPN and CDR2 is SVGIG (reference sequence). V was trimmed by 5 bases and J by 0 bases, leaving 9 bases between them. The CDR3 length is 13 residues. CDR3 nucleotide sequence: TGTGCCTGGGCCAGGGATAGCACAGATACGCAGTATTTT. Its translation is CAWARDSTDTQYF.

The chain carries TRBV7-2 and TRBJ2-7, with D possibly being TRBD2 (5 bases). This CDR3 is 14 amino acids long. Trimming left V 3 bases short and J 5 bases short, with 14 bases between. CDR1 and CDR2 from the germline V gene are SGHTA and FQGNSA. DNA for the CDR3: TGTGCCAGCAGCTTCGTAACCGGGGTAAACGAGCAGTACTTC. It encodes CASSFVTGVNEQYF.

V usage is TRBV13 and J usage is TRBJ2-7; D is ambiguous. V lost 3 bases and J 5 bases, leaving 11 bases between the germline ends. This CDR3 is built from 13 residues. Looked up from germline, CDR1 is PRHDT and CDR2 is FYEKMQ (reference sequence). The CDR3 nucleotides read TGTGCCAGCAGCTTTAGGCTCCGGGACGAGCAGTACTTC. This sequence encodes CASSFRLRDEQYF. The full variable domain, completed using reference TRBV13 and TRBJ2-7, is AAGVIQSPRHLIKEKRETATLKCYPIPRHDTVYWYQQGPGQDPQFLISFYEKMQSDKGSIPDRFSAQQFSDYHSELNMSSLELGDSALYFCASSFRLRDEQYFGPGTRLTVT.

This rearrangement joins TRBV19 to TRBJ1-5; D remains ambiguous. The CDR3 length is 12 residues. Germline values: CDR1 LNHDA, CDR2 SQIVND (reference sequence). Deletions cut 4 bases from V and 9 bases from J, with 10 bases between. The CDR3 region is CASSSLPGPQHF. CDR3 sequence (DNA): TGTGCCAGTAGTAGCCTTCCAGGGCCCCAGCATTTT.

The genes are TRBV12-5 and TRBJ1-3, with D unclear. The CDR3 totals 16 residues. V lost 3 bases to trimming and J lost 0 bases, with 12 bases between them. CDR1 and CDR2 (germline): LGHNT, FRNRAP. The CDR3 region has the DNA TGTGCTAGTGGTTTAGTCTTTCGGGACTCTGGAAACACCATATATTTT. Its translation: CASGLVFRDSGNTIYF.

The V call is TRBV6-5, the J call TRBJ2-7, with D hard to call. Germline values: CDR1 MNHEY, CDR2 SVGAGI. With 0 bases removed from V and 6 bases from J, the gap between germline ends came to 9 bases. CDR3 length equals 13 residues. The CDR3 protein is CASSYSSPGEQYF. The CDR3 DNA reads as TGTGCCAGCAGTTACTCGTCCCCAGGCGAGCAGTACTTC.

The chain couples TRBV28 to TRBJ2-7, with no clear D. This CDR3 has 14 residues. Trimming removed 7 bases at V and 3 bases at J, with 16 bases between. CDR1 and CDR2 (germline): MDHEN, SYDVKM. This CDR3 reads CASTMILGGYEQYF. Written as DNA, the CDR3 is TGTGCCAGCACCATGATCCTCGGCGGCTACGAGCAGTACTTC.

The rearrangement joins TRBV6-1 to TRBJ2-5, with 9 positions matching TRBD2. CDR1 and CDR2 (germline): MNHNS, SASEGT. This CDR3 comprises 14 residues. V was clipped by 7 bases and J by 5 bases; unmatched bases: 8. The CDR3 coding sequence is TGTGCCAGCACGACTAGCGGCCGAGGTGAGACCCAGTACTTC. Protein sequence: CASTTSGRGETQYF.

V is TRBV5-1 and J is TRBJ1-6; unclear D gene. The germline V gene encodes CDR1 SGHRS and CDR2 YFSETQ. This CDR3 region has 14 residues. Trimming removed 4 bases at V and 8 bases at J, with 13 bases between. CDR3 residues: CASSPSGGDSPLHF. As DNA, the CDR3 is TGCGCCAGCAGCCCGAGTGGTGGAGATTCACCCCTCCACTTT.

The J gene is TRBJ1-1, the V gene TRBV6-1; unclear D gene. The V gene lost 5 bases and the J gene lost 1 base, with 11 bases spanning the gap. CDR3 size: 14 residues. Germline CDR1 MNHNS, CDR2 SASEGT. The CDR3 DNA is TGTGCCAGCAGTTATGGCAGTCGGAACACTGAAGCTTTCTTT. Translated, it gives CASSYGSRNTEAFF.

This clone has only one observation. The chain links TRBV10-3 to TRBJ2-7; 7 bases align to TRBD1. Germline trimming cut 5 bases from V and 3 bases from J; bases unmatched to any gene: 4. CDR1 is ENHRY and CDR2 is SYGVKD in the germline V gene. The CDR3 runs 13 residues. Here the CDR3 DNA reads TGTGCCATCAGTTGGGACAGAAACTACGAGCAGTACTTC. Amino acids: CAISWDRNYEQYF.

The chain links TRBV19 to TRBJ2-2; tentative D call: TRBD1 (5 bases). Germline V lookup: CDR1 LNHDA, CDR2 SQIVND (reference sequence). The ends were cut back, 10 bases at V and 3 bases at J, with 15 bases in the middle. The CDR3 length is 14 residues. The CDR3 sequence is CATLHPRDTGELFF. Written as DNA, the CDR3 is TGTGCCACCCTCCACCCCAGGGACACCGGGGAGCTGTTTTTT.

This clone showed up just a few times. V usage is TRBV6-4 and J usage is TRBJ2-3, with a possible D match to TRBD1 (5 bases). The CDR3 runs to 14 residues. Germline V gene lookup returns CDR1 MRHNA and CDR2 SNTAGT. Trimming stripped 4 bases from V and 0 bases from J, with 8 bases between. CDR3 in amino acids: CASSVQASTDTQYF. The CDR3 nucleotides are TGTGCCAGCAGTGTACAGGCTAGCACAGATACGCAGTATTTT.

The rearrangement uses TRBV7-3 and TRBJ1-2, with TRBD1 matching over 8 bases. Trimming at V came to 5 bases and at J to 4 bases, leaving 6 bases not matched to a gene. The V gene's germline CDR1 is SGHTA and CDR2 FQGTGA. The CDR3 consists of 14 residues. The CDR3 loop is CASSPTGTGYGYTF. CDR3 nucleotides: TGTGCCAGCAGCCCTACCGGGACAGGCTATGGCTACACCTTC.

The CDR3 spells CASSQESVSYNSPLHF. As DNA, the CDR3 is TGCGCCAGCAGCCAAGAGTCCGTCTCCTATAATTCACCCCTCCACTTT. The chain recombines TRBV4-1 with TRBJ1-6; D is unclear. V gave up 0 bases and J gave up 0 bases, with 6 bases separating them. Germline values: CDR1 MGHRA, CDR2 YSYEKL. The CDR3 consists of 16 residues.

The chain links TRBV9 to TRBJ2-1; 8 positions match TRBD2. CDR1 and CDR2 from the germline V gene are SGDLS and YYNGEE. V shed 3 bases, J shed 10 bases, and the junction held 18 bases outside the gene matches. The CDR3 has 17 residues. The CDR3 spells CASSGSTRTKRGFEQFF. The DNA of the CDR3 is TGTGCCAGCAGCGGATCGACCCGGACTAAGCGGGGGTTCGAGCAGTTCTTC.

In the case of this clone: The sample carries other DNA sequences with the same CDR3. Here the CDR3 reads CASSVGTVNQPQHF. The CDR3 nucleotides are TGTGCCAGCAGCGTGGGGACAGTGAATCAGCCCCAGCATTTT. This sequence joins TRBV9 and TRBJ1-5; 7 bases line up with TRBD1. In germline, CDR1 is SGDLS, CDR2 YYNGEE. The CDR3 contains 14 residues. Trimming removed 2 bases from V and 4 bases from J; junction bases left unmatched: 3.

The chain combines TRBV7-3 with TRBJ2-2; 10 nucleotides line up with TRBD2. There are 17 residues in the CDR3. Germline-derived CDR1 and CDR2 are SGHTA and FQGTGA. J was trimmed by 5 bases and V by 1 base; bases with no gene match: 7. As DNA, the CDR3 is TGTGCCAGCAGCTTAAAAGCGGGGGGGCGTCGGACCGGGGAGCTGTTTTTT. Translating it yields CASSLKAGGRRTGELFF.

This clone was found a few times. The CDR3 loop is CASSLTALEAFF. CDR3 DNA sequence: TGTGCCAGCAGCTTGACAGCTCTTGAAGCTTTCTTT. The genes are TRBV5-6 and TRBJ1-1; D remains unclear. The CDR3 totals 12 residues. Germline CDR1 reads SGHDT; CDR2 reads YYEEEE. Deletions cut 1 base from V and 7 bases from J, with 8 bases between.